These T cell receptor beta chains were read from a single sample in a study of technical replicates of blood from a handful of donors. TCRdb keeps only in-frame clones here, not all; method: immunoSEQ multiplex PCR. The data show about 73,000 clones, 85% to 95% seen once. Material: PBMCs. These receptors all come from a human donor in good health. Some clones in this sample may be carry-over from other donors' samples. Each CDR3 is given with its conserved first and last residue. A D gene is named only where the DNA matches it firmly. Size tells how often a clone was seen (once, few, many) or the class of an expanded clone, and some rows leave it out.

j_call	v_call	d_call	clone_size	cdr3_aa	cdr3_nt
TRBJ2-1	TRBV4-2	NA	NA	CASSQVGRGANEQFF	TGTGCCAGCAGCCAAGTGGGGAGGGGGGCGAATGAGCAGTTCTTC
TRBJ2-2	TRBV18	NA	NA	CASSPLKGLPAGELFF	TGTGCCAGCTCACCACTCAAAGGACTGCCGGCCGGGGAGCTGTTTTTT
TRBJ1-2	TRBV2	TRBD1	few	CASGGQGGNYGYTF	TGTGCCAGTGGAGGACAGGGAGGAAACTATGGCTACACCTTC
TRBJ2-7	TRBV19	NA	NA	CASSTGVSYEQYF	TGTGCCAGTAGTACAGGGGTCTCCTACGAGCAGTACTTC
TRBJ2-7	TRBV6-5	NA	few	CASSYSVTGSLYEQYF	TGTGCCAGCAGTTACTCCGTCACAGGTAGCCTCTACGAGCAGTACTTC
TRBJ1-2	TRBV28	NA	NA	CAIQDSLNYGYTF	TGTGCCATTCAAGACAGTCTTAACTATGGCTACACCTTC
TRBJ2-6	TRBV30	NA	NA	CAWSVRSANVLTF	TGTGCCTGGAGTGTACGCAGTGCCAACGTCCTGACTTTC
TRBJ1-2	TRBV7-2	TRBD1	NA	CASSPQGAEGYTF	TGTGCCAGCAGCCCGCAGGGGGCAGAAGGCTACACCTTC
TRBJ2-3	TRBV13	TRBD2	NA	CASSFRRGGSDTQYF	TGTGCCAGCAGCTTCCGGCGGGGGGGCTCGGATACGCAGTATTTT
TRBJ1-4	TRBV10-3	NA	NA	CAISESATDEKLFF	TGTGCCATCAGTGAGTCGGCGACAGATGAAAAACTGTTTTTT
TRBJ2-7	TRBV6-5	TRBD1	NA	CASRETGGVGNEQYF	TGTGCCAGCAGGGAGACAGGGGGCGTTGGAAACGAGCAGTACTTC
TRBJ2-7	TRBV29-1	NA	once	CSVDSGDEQYF	TGCAGCGTGGATAGCGGTGACGAGCAGTACTTC
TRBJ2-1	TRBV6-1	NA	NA	CASSAGHQPNEQFF	TGTGCCAGCAGTGCGGGTCACCAACCCAATGAGCAGTTCTTC
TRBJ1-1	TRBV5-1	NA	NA	CASSLGSNTEAFF	TGCGCCAGCAGCCTCGGGTCGAACACTGAAGCTTTCTTT
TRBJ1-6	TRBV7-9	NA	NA	CASTTGMGEANSPLHF	TGTGCCAGCACCACTGGAATGGGGGAGGCGAATTCACCCCTCCACTTT
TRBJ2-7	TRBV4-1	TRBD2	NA	CASSLGLGRGGHEQYF	TGCGCCAGCAGCCTCGGTTTGGGGCGGGGGGGCCACGAGCAGTACTTC
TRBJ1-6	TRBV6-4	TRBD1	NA	CASKAGTAINSPLHF	TGTGCCAGCAAAGCCGGGACAGCGATTAATTCACCCCTCCACTTT
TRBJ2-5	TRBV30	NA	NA	CAWSGEKTQYF	TGTGCCTGGAGTGGGGAGAAGACCCAGTACTTC
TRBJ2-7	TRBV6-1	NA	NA	CASSAELLHEQYF	TGTGCCAGCAGCGCGGAGCTCCTCCACGAGCAGTACTTC
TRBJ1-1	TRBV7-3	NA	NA	CASSLGDIEEAFF	TGTGCCAGCAGCCTAGGGGACATCGAAGAAGCTTTCTTT
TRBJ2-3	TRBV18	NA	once	CASSPGRVSDTQYF	TGTGCCAGCTCACCAGGCAGGGTTTCAGATACGCAGTATTTT
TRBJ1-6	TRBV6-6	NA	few	CAVQNGNSPLHF	TGTGCAGTCCAGAACGGGAATTCACCCCTCCACTTT
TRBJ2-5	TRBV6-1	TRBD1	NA	CASSVGTEETQYF	TGTGCCAGCAGTGTTGGGACAGAAGAGACCCAGTACTTC
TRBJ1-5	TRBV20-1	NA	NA	CSASSGGSQHF	TGCAGTGCTAGTTCCGGGGGGTCCCAGCATTTT
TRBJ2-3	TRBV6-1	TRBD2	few	CASSGGGATDTQYF	TGTGCCAGCAGTGGCGGGGGGGCTACAGATACGCAGTATTTT
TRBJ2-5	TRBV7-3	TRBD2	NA	CASSLNLAGGRWQETQYF	TGTGCCAGCAGCTTAAACCTAGCGGGAGGGAGGTGGCAAGAGACCCAGTACTTC
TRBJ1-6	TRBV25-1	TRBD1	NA	CASRTGESPLHF	TGTGCCAGCCGGACAGGGGAATCACCCCTCCACTTT
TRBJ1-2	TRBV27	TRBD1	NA	CASSFTTLMTGTNYGYTF	TGTGCCAGCAGTTTCACAACCTTAATGACAGGGACTAACTATGGCTACACCTTC
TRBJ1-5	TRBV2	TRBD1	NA	CASTRGPQQPQHF	TGTGCCAGCACCAGGGGGCCGCAACAGCCCCAGCATTTT
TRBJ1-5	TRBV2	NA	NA	CASCRIGGSNQPQHF	TGTGCCAGTTGTCGAATCGGAGGATCGAATCAGCCCCAGCATTTT
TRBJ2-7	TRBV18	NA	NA	CASSPRADTSYEQYF	TGTGCCAGCTCACCACGGGCAGATACCTCCTACGAGCAGTACTTC
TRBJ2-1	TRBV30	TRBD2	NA	CAWSVLAGETGEQFF	TGTGCCTGGAGTGTACTAGCGGGAGAAACGGGGGAGCAGTTCTTC
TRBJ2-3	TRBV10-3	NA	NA	CAIRGGQDTQYF	TGTGCCATCAGAGGGGGTCAAGATACGCAGTATTTT
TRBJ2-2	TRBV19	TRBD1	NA	CASSKQGDSGELFF	TGTGCCAGTAGTAAACAGGGGGATTCCGGGGAGCTGTTTTTT
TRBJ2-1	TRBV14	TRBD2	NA	CASSQGSSGRASFEQFF	TGTGCCAGCAGCCAAGGGTCTAGCGGGAGGGCCTCATTCGAGCAGTTCTTC
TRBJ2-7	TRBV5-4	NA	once	CASSLNAGTLSYEQYF	TGTGCCAGCAGCCTCAACGCCGGGACACTCTCCTACGAGCAGTACTTC
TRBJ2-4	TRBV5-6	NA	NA	CASSQAGSGSNIQYF	TGTGCCAGCAGCCAGGCAGGTAGCGGTTCAAACATTCAGTACTTC
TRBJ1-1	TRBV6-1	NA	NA	CATGRGHTEAFF	TGTGCCACCGGCAGAGGGCACACTGAAGCTTTCTTT
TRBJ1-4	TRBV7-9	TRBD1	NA	CASSTGQGGEKLFF	TGTGCCAGCAGCACGGGACAGGGCGGGGAAAAACTGTTTTTT
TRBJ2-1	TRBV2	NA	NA	CASSEYNEQFF	TGTGCCAGCAGTGAATATAATGAGCAGTTCTTC
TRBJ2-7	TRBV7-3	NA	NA	CASSTTGWGEQYF	TGTGCCAGCAGCACAACAGGTTGGGGCGAGCAGTACTTC
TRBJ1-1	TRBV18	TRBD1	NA	CASTPGQRNTEAFF	TGTGCCAGCACACCGGGACAGCGGAACACTGAAGCTTTCTTT
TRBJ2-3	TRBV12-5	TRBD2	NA	CASGGPGGGDTQYF	TGTGCTAGTGGCGGCCCGGGGGGGGGAGATACGCAGTATTTT
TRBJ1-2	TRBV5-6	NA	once	CASSLARQGFNYGYTF	TGTGCCAGCAGCTTGGCACGGCAGGGATTTAACTATGGCTACACCTTC
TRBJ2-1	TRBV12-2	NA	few	CASRLAGAPPEQFF	TGTGCAAGTCGCTTAGCGGGGGCCCCTCCAGAGCAGTTCTTC
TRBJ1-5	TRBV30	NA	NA	CAWSFRDNQPQHF	TGTGCCTGGAGTTTCCGGGACAATCAGCCCCAGCATTTT
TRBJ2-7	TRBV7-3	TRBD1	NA	CASSLGQGAYEQYF	TGTGCCAGCAGCCTCGGACAGGGGGCTTACGAGCAGTACTTC
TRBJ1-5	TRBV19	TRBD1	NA	CASSIGDRGRGQPQHF	TGTGCCAGTAGTATAGGAGACAGGGGGCGCGGGCAGCCCCAGCATTTT
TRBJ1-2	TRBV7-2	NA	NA	CASSLLRGGGYTF	TGTGCCAGCAGCTTACTCAGGGGCGGTGGCTACACCTTC
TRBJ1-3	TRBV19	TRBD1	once	CASTPSGAGGAGNTIYF	TGTGCCAGTACCCCCTCAGGGGCAGGGGGAGCCGGAAACACCATATATTTT
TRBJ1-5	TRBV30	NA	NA	CAWSRGGMSNQPQHF	TGTGCCTGGAGTCGGGGAGGGATGAGCAATCAGCCCCAGCATTTT
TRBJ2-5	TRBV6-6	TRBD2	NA	CASSLTSGTQETQYF	TGTGCCAGCAGCTTGACTAGCGGGACCCAAGAGACCCAGTACTTC
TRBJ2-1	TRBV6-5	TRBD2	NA	CASSTRLAGANEQFF	TGTGCCAGCAGCACAAGACTAGCGGGAGCCAATGAGCAGTTCTTC
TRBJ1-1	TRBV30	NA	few	CAWSVRLKLTEAFF	TGTGCCTGGAGTGTACGATTAAAGCTCACTGAAGCTTTCTTT
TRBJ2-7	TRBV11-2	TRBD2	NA	CASSSSGYEQYF	TGTGCCAGCAGCTCTAGCGGCTACGAGCAGTACTTC